Below are 8 T cell receptor beta chains sequenced from a single sample in a study of blood T cell repertoires in COVID-19. The data were produced by immunoSEQ multiplex PCR, yet TCRdb's version contains in-frame clones alone and is incomplete. The table has under 300,000 clones, 88% seen once; the top ten hold around 3%. Sequencing input: PBMCs or T cells enriched from blood (not recorded which). Receptor source: a woman between 45 and 65 years old who had recovered from COVID-19.

The chain employs TRBV7-8 and TRBJ2-7; 7 bases line up with TRBD1. CDR1 is SGHVS and CDR2 is FQNEAQ in the germline V gene. V trimming: 6 bases; J trimming: 2 bases; junction bases outside the gene matches: 10. The CDR3 totals 15 residues. The CDR3 here is CASSSGQDRTYEQYF. CDR3 DNA sequence: TGTGCCAGCAGTTCAGGACAGGATCGGACCTACGAGCAGTACTTC.

The rearrangement uses TRBV28 and TRBJ1-3; possible D gene TRBD1, 5 bases. Trimming took off 2 bases at V and 3 bases at J, with 8 bases between the two ends. Per the germline V gene, CDR1 is MDHEN and CDR2 is SYDVKM. The CDR3 totals 14 residues. CDR3 coding DNA: TGTGCCAGCAGTTTAAACAGGCTTGGAAACACCATATATTTT. It codes for CASSLNRLGNTIYF.

J is TRBJ2-7 and V is TRBV27, with TRBD2 identical over 9 bases. V lost 5 bases, J lost 7 bases, and 12 bases stayed unmatched. This CDR3 is 15 amino acids long. Looked up from germline, CDR1 is MNHEY and CDR2 is SMNVEV (reference sequence). The DNA of the CDR3 is TGTGCCAGCAGTGTAGCGGGAGTCGGTCCGCGTGAGCAGTACTTC. As protein: CASSVAGVGPREQYF.

The J gene is TRBJ1-2, the V gene TRBV24-1; 10 nucleotides line up with TRBD1. Germline V lookup: CDR1 KGHDR, CDR2 SFDVKD. The trim removed 4 bases at V and 3 bases at J, leaving 4 bases unmatched. The CDR3 contains 15 residues. CDR3 residues: CATSERQGADYGYTF. Here the CDR3 DNA reads TGTGCCACCAGTGAGAGACAGGGGGCGGACTATGGCTACACCTTC.

This clone is a singleton in its sample. The CDR3 spells CASSPRVRRSSPLHF. The CDR3 nucleotides read TGTGCCAGCAGCCCCCGGGTCCGCCGCAGCTCACCCCTCCACTTT. V is TRBV9 and J is TRBJ1-6; D unclear. V lost 4 bases and J lost 10, with 18 bases in between. Germline V gives CDR1 SGDLS, CDR2 YYNGEE. The CDR3 runs to 15 residues.

On this clone itself: In the same sample, other DNA sequences code for this CDR3. The chain joins TRBV5-1 to TRBJ2-7; the match to TRBD2 covers 8 bases. Germline V lookup: CDR1 SGHRS, CDR2 YFSETQ. V gave up 0 bases and J gave up 3 bases; unmatched junction bases: 2. CDR3 length: 14 residues. The CDR3 here is CASSLGTSSYEQYF. Written as DNA, the CDR3 is TGCGCCAGCAGCTTGGGGACTAGCAGCTACGAGCAGTACTTC.

In DNA, the CDR3 is TGTGCCAGCAGCTCCCCCCGGACTAGCGGGAGTAACACCGGGGAGCTGTTTTTT. Protein: CASSSPRTSGSNTGELFF. The chain recombines TRBV7-9 with TRBJ2-2; the match to TRBD2 covers 13 bases. Germline V gene data show CDR1 as SEHNR and CDR2 as FQNEAQ (reference sequence). This CDR3 spans 18 amino acids. J was trimmed by 2 bases and V by 4 bases; bases with no gene match: 7.

The chain employs TRBV28 and TRBJ2-1; no reliable D call. There are 12 residues in the CDR3. Looked up from germline, CDR1 is MDHEN and CDR2 is SYDVKM. V was cut by 7 bases and J by 3 bases, with 7 bases left in between. CDR3 coding DNA: TGTGCCAGCACTAAATACTACAATGAGCAGTTCTTC. Protein product: CASTKYYNEQFF.